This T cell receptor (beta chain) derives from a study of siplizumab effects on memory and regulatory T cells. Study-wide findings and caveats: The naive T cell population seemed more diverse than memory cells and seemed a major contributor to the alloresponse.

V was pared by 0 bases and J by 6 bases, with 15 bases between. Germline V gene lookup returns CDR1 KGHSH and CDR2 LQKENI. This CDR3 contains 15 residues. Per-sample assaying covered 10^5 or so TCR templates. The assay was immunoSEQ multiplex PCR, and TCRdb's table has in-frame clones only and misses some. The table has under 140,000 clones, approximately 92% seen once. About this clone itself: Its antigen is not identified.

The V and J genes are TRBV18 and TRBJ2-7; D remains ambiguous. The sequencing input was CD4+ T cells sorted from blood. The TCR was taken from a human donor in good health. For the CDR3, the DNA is TGTGCCAGCTCACCACCGGACCACCAAGTTCGCGAGCAGTACTTC. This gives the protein CASSPPDHQVREQYF.